This paragraph covers one T cell receptor beta chain sequence. Its matching antigen is unknown. The record originates from a study of shared clonotypes between healthy human individuals. Study details: CD4 naive cells filled three plates per donor, CD4 memory three, CD8 naive two and CD8 memory one.

Study-wide results and caveats: Estimated richness values were generally larger in naive subsets than in memory subsets.

The DNA input per sorted-subset replicate PCR was about 0.2 ug, corresponding to some 30,000 T cell genomes. Clones were read by immunoSEQ multiplex PCR, and TCRdb kept only the in-frame ones, dropping some. The table has approximately 110,000 clones, approximately 70% seen once; the top ten hold about 22%. Donors were Caucasian adults residing in Nashville, Tennessee, USA. V gave up 4 bases and J gave up 4 bases; unmatched junction bases: 14. The germline CDR1 and CDR2 sequences are LNHDA and SQIVND (reference sequence). The CDR3 covers 19 residues. The TCR was taken from a woman aged 25 to 39 in good health. Sequenced sample: memory CD8+ T cells sorted from blood. Specified subset: CD45RO+ cells pooled with CCR7-negative TemRA cells. The V call is TRBV19, the J call TRBJ2-1; 12 bases are a match to TRBD2. Written as DNA, the CDR3 is TGTGCCAGTAGTAGAATTAGACTAGCGGGAGAGGTCTGGTACAATGAGCAGTTCTTC. Protein sequence: CASSRIRLAGEVWYNEQFF.